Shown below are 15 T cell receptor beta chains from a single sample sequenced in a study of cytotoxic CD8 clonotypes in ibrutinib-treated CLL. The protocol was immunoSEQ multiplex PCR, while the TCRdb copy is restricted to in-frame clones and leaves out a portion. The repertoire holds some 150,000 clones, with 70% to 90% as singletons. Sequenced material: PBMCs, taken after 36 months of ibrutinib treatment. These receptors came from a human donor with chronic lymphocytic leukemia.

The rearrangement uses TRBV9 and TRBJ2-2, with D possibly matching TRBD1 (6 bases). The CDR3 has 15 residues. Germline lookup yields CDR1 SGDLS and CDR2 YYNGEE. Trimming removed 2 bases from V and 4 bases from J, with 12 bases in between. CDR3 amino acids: CASSVQYRATGELFF. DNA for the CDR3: TGTGCCAGCAGCGTCCAGTACAGGGCCACCGGGGAGCTGTTTTTT.

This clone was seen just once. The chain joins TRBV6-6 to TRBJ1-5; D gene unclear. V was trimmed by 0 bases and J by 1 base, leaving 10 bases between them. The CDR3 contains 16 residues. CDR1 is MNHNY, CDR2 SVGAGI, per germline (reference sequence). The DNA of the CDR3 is TGTGCCAGCAGTTACTCGTCAGCACTCAGCAATCAGCCCCAGCATTTT. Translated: CASSYSSALSNQPQHF.

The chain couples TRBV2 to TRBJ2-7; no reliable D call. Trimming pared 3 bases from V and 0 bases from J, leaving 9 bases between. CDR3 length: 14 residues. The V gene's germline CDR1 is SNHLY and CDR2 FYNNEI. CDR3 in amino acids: CASSEGIISYEQYF. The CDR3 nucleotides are TGTGCCAGCAGTGAGGGGATTATCTCCTACGAGCAGTACTTC. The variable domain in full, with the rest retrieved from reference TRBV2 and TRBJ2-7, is EPEVTQTPSHQVTQMGQEVILRCVPISNHLYFYWYRQILGQKVEFLVSFYNNEISEKSEIFDDQFSVERPDGSNFTLKIRSTKLEDSAMYFCASSEGIISYEQYFGPGTRLTVT.

In nucleotides, the CDR3 is TGTGCCAGCAGCTTAGCTGGACTACCACCCACAGATACGCAGTATTTT. It translates to CASSLAGLPPTDTQYF. J is TRBJ2-3 and V is TRBV7-6, with D perhaps matching TRBD2 (6 bases). Between the trimmed V and J ends, which lost 0 bases and 2 bases, there was a span of 12 bases. There are 16 residues in the CDR3. CDR1 and CDR2 (germline): SGHVS, FNYEAQ.

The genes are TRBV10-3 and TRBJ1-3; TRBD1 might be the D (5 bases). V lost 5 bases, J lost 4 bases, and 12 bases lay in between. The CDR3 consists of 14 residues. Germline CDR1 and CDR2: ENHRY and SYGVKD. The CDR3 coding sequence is TGTGCCATCAGTACCCGCGGGGCGGGAAACACCATATATTTT. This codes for CAISTRGAGNTIYF.

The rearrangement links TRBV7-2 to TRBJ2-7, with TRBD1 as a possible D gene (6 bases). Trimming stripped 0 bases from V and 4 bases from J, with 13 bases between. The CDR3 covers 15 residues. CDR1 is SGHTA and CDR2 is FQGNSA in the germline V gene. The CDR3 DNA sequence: TGTGCCAGCAGCTTAGCTTCTGGACAGATATACGAGCAGTACTTC. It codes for CASSLASGQIYEQYF.

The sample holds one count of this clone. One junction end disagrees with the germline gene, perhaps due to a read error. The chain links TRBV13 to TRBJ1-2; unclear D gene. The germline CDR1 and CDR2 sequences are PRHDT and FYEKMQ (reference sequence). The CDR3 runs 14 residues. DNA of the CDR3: TGTGCCAGCAGCTTAGGCCGAACAGACTATGACTACACCTTC. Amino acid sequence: CASSLGRTDYDYTF.

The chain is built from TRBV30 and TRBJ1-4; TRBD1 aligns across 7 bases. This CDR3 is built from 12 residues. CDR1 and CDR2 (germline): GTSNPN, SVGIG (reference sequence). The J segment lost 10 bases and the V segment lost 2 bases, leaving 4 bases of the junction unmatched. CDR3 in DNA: TGTGCCTGGAGTATCCAGGGGGGAAAACTGTTTTTT. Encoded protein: CAWSIQGGKLFF.

CDR3 nucleotide sequence: TGTGCCAGCAGTGGGGTTCAAGGAAACACCATATATTTT. This encodes CASSGVQGNTIYF. The V call is TRBV6-6, the J call TRBJ1-3; D is unclear. The CDR3 is 13 amino acids. Deletions cut 5 bases from V and 4 bases from J, with 9 bases between. Germline V gene data show CDR1 as MNHNY and CDR2 as SVGAGI (reference sequence).

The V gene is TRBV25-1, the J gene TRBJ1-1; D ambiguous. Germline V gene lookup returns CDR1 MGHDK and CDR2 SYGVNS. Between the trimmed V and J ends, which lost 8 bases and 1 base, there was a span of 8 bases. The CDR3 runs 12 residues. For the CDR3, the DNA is TGTGCCAGCCGCTTGGGGAACACTGAAGCTTTCTTT. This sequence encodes CASRLGNTEAFF.

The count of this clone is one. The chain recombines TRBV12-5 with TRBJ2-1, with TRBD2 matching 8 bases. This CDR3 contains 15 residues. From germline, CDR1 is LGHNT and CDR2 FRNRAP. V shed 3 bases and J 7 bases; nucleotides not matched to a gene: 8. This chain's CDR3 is CASGLAGVYENEQFF. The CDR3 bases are TGTGCTAGTGGTTTAGCGGGAGTATATGAAAATGAGCAGTTCTTC.

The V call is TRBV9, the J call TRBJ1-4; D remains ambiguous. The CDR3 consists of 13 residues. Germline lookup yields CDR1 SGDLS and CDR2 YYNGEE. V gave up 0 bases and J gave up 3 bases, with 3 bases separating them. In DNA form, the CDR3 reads TGTGCCAGCAGCGTAGTCCCTAATGAAAAACTGTTTTTT. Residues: CASSVVPNEKLFF.

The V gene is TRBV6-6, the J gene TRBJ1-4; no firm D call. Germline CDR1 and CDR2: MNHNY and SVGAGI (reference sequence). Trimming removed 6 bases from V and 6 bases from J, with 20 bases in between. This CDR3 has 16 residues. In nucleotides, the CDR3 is TGTGCCAGCAGCCCCCCGGCGGTCAGTAGATATGAAAAACTGTTTTTT. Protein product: CASSPPAVSRYEKLFF.

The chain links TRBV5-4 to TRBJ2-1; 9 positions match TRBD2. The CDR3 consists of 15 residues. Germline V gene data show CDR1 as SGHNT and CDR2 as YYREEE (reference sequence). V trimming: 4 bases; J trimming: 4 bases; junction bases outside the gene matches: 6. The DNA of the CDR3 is TGTGCCAGCAGCGCGGGACTAGCAGAGTACAATGAGCAGTTCTTC. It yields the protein CASSAGLAEYNEQFF.

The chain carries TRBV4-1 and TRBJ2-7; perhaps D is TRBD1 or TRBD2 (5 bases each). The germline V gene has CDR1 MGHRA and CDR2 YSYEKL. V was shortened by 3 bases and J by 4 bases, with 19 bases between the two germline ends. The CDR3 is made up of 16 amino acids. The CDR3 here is CASSQGPVTGIYEQYF. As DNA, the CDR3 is TGCGCCAGCAGCCAGGGACCCGTTACGGGGATTTACGAGCAGTACTTC.